This TCR beta chain was sequenced during a study of T cells after posttransplantation cyclophosphamide. Study-wide results and limits: Donor CD8+ memory clones often dominated recipient blood repertoires at later times. TRB clonality was highly associated with recipient CMV seropositivity and reactivation.

Germline lookup yields CDR1 KGHSH and CDR2 LQKENI. The V gene lost 6 bases and the J gene lost 4 bases, with 16 bases spanning the gap. The CDR3 has 14 residues. Assay used: immunoSEQ multiplex PCR; TCRdb lists only in-frame clones, some missing. The table lists some 7,500 clones, with no singletons. This clone was recorded at least ten times. What it binds is not known. Treatment was busulfan-fludarabine conditioning, a marrow graft, and cyclophosphamide on days +3 and +4. Specimen: PBMCs, collected after allogeneic stem cell transplant with posttransplant cyclophosphamide. The genes are TRBV18 and TRBJ2-7, with D perhaps TRBD2 (5 bases). The sequence derives from a male patient in his late teens or twenties who received an allogeneic stem cell transplant from an unrelated donor, was CMV-positive, and had acute and chronic GVHD. Among the T cells, some may be from the graft donor. In nucleotides, the CDR3 is TGTGCCAGCTCCTATACCGCGGGCCTTTACGAGCAGTACTTC. This codes for CASSYTAGLYEQYF.